Listed below are T cell receptor beta chains from one sample, sequenced in a study of cytomegalovirus exposure and HLA in healthy donors. Using immunoSEQ multiplex PCR, the repertoire was profiled, and TCRdb retains in-frame clones only, with some absent. Of around 62,000 clones listed, roughly 80% were seen once; the top ten hold about 3.2%. Specimen: PBMCs. The receptor source for this set is a woman aged 25 to 39 in good health and CMV-seronegative. CDR3s include the opening cysteine and the closing phenylalanine or tryptophan. D genes are given only for firm matches. Only some rows state a clone size, as once, few, many or a class for expanded clones.

D gene	V gene	J gene	clone size	CDR3 protein	CDR3 DNA
TRBD1	TRBV27	TRBJ2-7	.	CASRTTGGEQYF	TGTGCCAGCAGAACTACAGGGGGCGAGCAGTACTTC
TRBD1	TRBV6-5	TRBJ1-2	.	CASRVTGANGYTF	TGTGCCAGCAGGGTGACAGGGGCTAATGGCTACACCTTC
.	TRBV2	TRBJ2-7	.	CASRVTDVSYEQYF	TGTGCCAGCAGAGTTACAGACGTCTCCTACGAGCAGTACTTC
.	TRBV14	TRBJ2-1	.	CASSQGPNNEQFF	TGTGCCAGCAGCCAAGGGCCAAACAATGAGCAGTTCTTC
.	TRBV5-5	TRBJ1-6	.	CASSPRAGWGSPLHF	TGTGCCAGCAGCCCCAGGGCGGGGTGGGGTTCACCCCTCCACTTT
.	TRBV7-8	TRBJ2-5	.	CASSLVDGKETQYF	TGTGCCAGCAGCTTAGTGGACGGGAAAGAGACCCAGTACTTC
.	TRBV5-1	TRBJ1-4	.	CASSPQGGLGEKLFF	TGCGCCAGCAGCCCCCAGGGAGGGCTGGGGGAAAAACTGTTTTTT
TRBD1	TRBV27	TRBJ2-7	.	CASSFLKTGNEQYF	TGTGCCAGCAGTTTCCTGAAGACAGGGAACGAGCAGTACTTC
TRBD2	TRBV6-4	TRBJ2-3	medium-sized	CASRELAGSTDTQYF	TGTGCCAGCAGGGAACTAGCGGGCAGCACAGATACGCAGTATTTT
TRBD1	TRBV7-9	TRBJ2-1	.	CASSWPGQGENEQFF	TGTGCCAGCAGCTGGCCGGGACAGGGTGAAAATGAGCAGTTCTTC
TRBD1	TRBV29-1	TRBJ1-1	few	CSADRGPTEAFF	TGCAGCGCAGACAGGGGGCCCACTGAAGCTTTCTTT
TRBD1	TRBV9	TRBJ1-2	.	CASSGGGDRAFYGYTF	TGTGCCAGCAGCGGTGGCGGGGACAGGGCCTTCTATGGCTACACCTTC
.	TRBV10-1	TRBJ2-3	.	CASRPDSSTDTQYF	TGCGCCAGCAGGCCGGATAGCAGCACAGATACGCAGTATTTT
TRBD1	TRBV7-9	TRBJ2-3	.	CASSASGQTDTQYF	TGTGCCAGCAGCGCGTCGGGACAGACAGATACGCAGTATTTT
.	TRBV11-3	TRBJ1-1	.	CASSSDMNTEAFF	TGTGCCAGCAGCTCAGACATGAACACTGAAGCTTTCTTT
.	TRBV18	TRBJ1-4	.	CASSRAGLKAGEKLFF	TGTGCCAGCTCACGCGCCGGGCTCAAAGCGGGTGAAAAACTGTTTTTT
TRBD2	TRBV11-2	TRBJ2-3	.	CASSLGVLAGVTDTQYF	TGTGCCAGCAGCTTAGGGGTACTAGCGGGGGTCACAGATACGCAGTATTTT
.	TRBV6-5	TRBJ1-3	.	CASKDNVGNTIYF	TGTGCCAGCAAAGACAACGTAGGAAACACCATATATTTT
TRBD1	TRBV19	TRBJ2-2	few	CASSPWTGGGNTGELFF	TGTGCCAGTAGTCCTTGGACAGGGGGAGGGAACACCGGGGAGCTGTTTTTT
TRBD2	TRBV2	TRBJ2-3	.	CASREGGLAGARDTQYF	TGTGCCAGCAGAGAGGGGGGACTAGCGGGGGCCAGGGATACGCAGTATTTT
TRBD2	TRBV6-6	TRBJ2-4	.	CASSYRLAVGIQYF	TGTGCCAGCAGTTATCGACTAGCGGTAGGCATTCAGTACTTC
TRBD1	TRBV5-1	TRBJ1-6	few	CASSLVGDRGSNSPLHF	TGCGCCAGCAGCTTGGTCGGGGACAGGGGAAGTAATTCACCCCTCCACTTT
.	TRBV7-9	TRBJ1-3	.	CASSPQGHGNTIYF	TGTGCCAGCAGCCCACAGGGTCACGGAAACACCATATATTTT
TRBD1	TRBV5-1	TRBJ2-5	.	CASSFRTGRQETQYF	TGCGCCAGCAGCTTCCGGACAGGTCGGCAAGAGACCCAGTACTTC
TRBD2	TRBV11-2	TRBJ2-4	.	CASSLSRLAGVKNIQYF	TGTGCCAGCAGCTTAAGTAGACTAGCGGGGGTGAAAAACATTCAGTACTTC
TRBD2	TRBV5-1	TRBJ2-5	once	CASSPGGDNSWETQYF	TGCGCCAGCAGCCCGGGAGGGGACAACTCTTGGGAGACCCAGTACTTC
.	TRBV6-5	TRBJ1-5	.	CASSYSSDRHQPQHF	TGTGCCAGCAGTTACTCGTCCGACAGGCATCAGCCCCAGCATTTT
.	TRBV10-3	TRBJ1-2	.	CAIRENRDTGYTF	TGTGCCATCAGAGAGAACAGGGACACGGGCTACACCTTC
.	TRBV19	TRBJ1-4	.	CASATPRVSTNEKLFF	TGTGCCAGTGCCACCCCTCGGGTCTCAACTAATGAAAAACTGTTTTTT
TRBD1	TRBV14	TRBJ1-2	.	CASSQGHQTGNTF	TGTGCCAGCAGCCAAGGTCACCAGACAGGGAATACCTTC
TRBD1	TRBV6-5	TRBJ1-2	few	CASSSGTGGNYGYTF	TGTGCCAGCAGTTCAGGGACAGGCGGAAACTATGGCTACACCTTC
.	TRBV19	TRBJ1-1	.	CASSWGRGGTGNTEAFF	TGTGCCAGTAGTTGGGGACGCGGGGGTACCGGGAACACTGAAGCTTTCTTT
.	TRBV12-5	TRBJ1-2	.	CASGLVPGYQNYGYTF	TGTGCTAGTGGTTTAGTCCCAGGGTACCAAAACTATGGCTACACCTTC
TRBD1	TRBV30	TRBJ1-5	.	CAWTRTGTIQPQHF	TGTGCCTGGACTCGGACAGGGACTATACAGCCCCAGCATTTT
.	TRBV12-5	TRBJ2-7	few	CASGLVQGDSSYEQYF	TGTGCTAGTGGTTTGGTACAGGGAGATAGCTCCTACGAGCAGTACTTC
.	TRBV29-1	TRBJ2-7	.	CSVEGHKNGEQYF	TGCAGCGTTGAAGGACACAAAAATGGCGAGCAGTACTTC
.	TRBV14	TRBJ1-3	.	CASSPSGNTIYF	TGTGCCAGCAGCCCATCTGGAAACACCATATATTTT
.	TRBV6-4	TRBJ1-1	medium-sized	CASSAGENTEAFF	TGTGCCAGCAGCGCGGGGGAAAACACTGAAGCTTTCTTT
TRBD1	TRBV7-6	TRBJ1-1	.	CASRLGQGTEAFF	TGTGCCAGCAGACTCGGACAGGGAACTGAAGCTTTCTTT
.	TRBV27	TRBJ2-5	.	CASSRRRVETQYF	TGTGCCAGCAGTCGAAGACGGGTTGAGACCCAGTACTTC
TRBD1	TRBV6-6	TRBJ2-5	.	CASKDRELIKETQYF	TGTGCCAGCAAGGACAGGGAACTTATAAAAGAGACCCAGTACTTC
TRBD1	TRBV19	TRBJ1-5	.	CATGQALGQPQHF	TGTGCCACCGGACAGGCCTTGGGGCAGCCCCAGCATTTT
.	TRBV9	TRBJ2-5	.	CASSPGLQETQYF	TGTGCCAGCAGCCCCGGACTCCAAGAGACCCAGTACTTC
TRBD1	TRBV2	TRBJ1-5	.	CASKGQGGTQPQHF	TGTGCCAGCAAGGGACAGGGAGGTACTCAGCCCCAGCATTTT
.	TRBV6-5	TRBJ1-6	.	CASSSGPNNNSPLHF	TGTGCCAGTTCTTCAGGCCCCAACAATAATTCACCCCTCCACTTT
.	TRBV7-2	TRBJ2-5	.	CASTPGAGPRDGTQYF	TGTGCCAGCACCCCCGGGGCGGGACCCAGAGATGGGACCCAGTACTTC